The sequence of this T cell receptor (beta chain) was determined in a study of T cells expressing NK-cell markers. Across the study: Seven donors tested HCMV-seropositive and one tested seronegative among the eight sequenced. Regarding the study as a whole: Dominant NKG2C+ clonotypes were found to form roughly 1.0-7.0% of CD8+ T cells in over five donors.

The CDR3 covers 14 residues. Germline loops: CDR1 SGHVS, CDR2 FQNEAQ. Concerning this clonotype: Its matching antigen is unknown.

For each CDR3 protein, TCRdb gives one entry from its re-call of the 5' RACE reads, without DNA. This table holds 400,000 to 500,000 distinct CDR3 sequences. The TCR originated in a woman aged 18-70 years in good health. This sequence joins TRBV7-8 and TRBJ1-1; without DNA, the TCRdb call of TRBD1 cannot be checked. Sequenced: blood T cells: a sorted CD56 or NKG2C T cell subset, CD4+ or CD8+ T cells, or bulk PBMC T cells (not recorded which). The CDR3 loop is CASNDPGQPAEAFF.